Listed here are 31 T cell receptor beta chains from one sample, sequenced in a study of blood T cell repertoires in COVID-19. Profiling relied on immunoSEQ multiplex PCR, and the TCRdb table lists in-frame clones only, not all of them. The sample carries just over 350,000 clones, approximately 86% recorded once. Sequenced sample: peripheral blood. Receptor source: a woman between 55 and 75 years old with COVID-19, enrolled during active disease.

The chain is built from TRBV2 and TRBJ2-7; TRBD1 matches 11 bases. Germline CDR1 reads SNHLY; CDR2 reads FYNNEI. After removal of 5 bases from V and 2 bases from J, the junction contained 5 bases not matched to a gene. The CDR3 extends over 15 amino acids. The CDR3 DNA sequence: TGTGCCAGCAGTATAGGGGGACAGGGGGCCTACGAGCAGTACTTC. Its protein is CASSIGGQGAYEQYF.

This sequence joins TRBV21-1 and TRBJ2-1; the table calls TRBD1, which could not be checked here. TRBV21-1 is a known pseudogene. This CDR3 has 16 amino acids. Here the CDR3 DNA reads TGTGCCAGCAGCCAAGAACAGGGGAGCTCCTACAATGAGCAGTTCTTC. This gives the protein CASSQEQGSSYNEQFF.

The chain combines TRBV18 with TRBJ2-3; 8 nucleotides match TRBD2. The junction had 8 bases not matched to a gene; V was cut back by 3 bases and J by 0 bases. The CDR3 is made up of 17 amino acids. Looked up from germline, CDR1 is KGHSH and CDR2 is LQKENI. The CDR3 nucleotides are TGTGCCAGCTCACCCCCGGGGGTAGCGGGAAGCACAGATACGCAGTATTTT. It translates to CASSPPGVAGSTDTQYF. Full variable domain (remainder filled in from reference TRBV18 and TRBJ2-3): NAGVMQNPRHLVRRRGQEARLRCSPMKGHSHVYWYRQLPEEGLKFMVYLQKENIIDESGMPKERFSAEFPKEGPSILRIQQVVRGDSAAYFCASSPPGVAGSTDTQYFGPGTRLTVL.

This clone has more than one count but fewer than ten. The V gene is TRBV6-1, the J gene TRBJ2-7; a weak D match, TRBD2 (6 bases). There are 17 residues in the CDR3. CDR1 is MNHNS, CDR2 SASEGT, per germline. The V and J ends lost 4 bases and 3 bases respectively, with 22 bases between them. DNA for the CDR3: TGTGCCAGCAGTGCCCAGTTTGCGGGGATAACCTACTACGAGCAGTACTTC. It yields the protein CASSAQFAGITYYEQYF.

The rearrangement links TRBV11-2 to TRBJ2-1; TRBD2 matches 9 bases. Unmatched junction bases numbered 17, after V lost 5 bases and J lost 9 bases. Looked up from germline, CDR1 is SGHAT and CDR2 is FQNNGV. The CDR3 loop spans 17 amino acids. CDR3 sequence: CASSPYLSGGGATEQFF. Here the CDR3 DNA reads TGTGCCAGCAGCCCCTACTTGTCCGGCGGGGGGGCAACTGAGCAGTTCTTC.

The chain links TRBV4-1 to TRBJ2-3; 10 positions agree with TRBD2. The CDR3 is 14 residues long. Germline trimming cut 5 bases from V and 5 bases from J; bases unmatched to any gene: 4. Germline loops: CDR1 MGHRA, CDR2 YSYEKL. The CDR3 nucleotides are TGCGCCAGCAGCACCTTAGCGGGGGGAGATACGCAGTATTTT. Amino acids: CASSTLAGGDTQYF.

V is TRBV5-1 and J is TRBJ1-3, with 8 bases identical to TRBD1. CDR1 is SGHRS, CDR2 YFSETQ, per germline. This CDR3 spans 14 amino acids. After removal of 4 bases from V and 2 bases from J, the junction contained 2 bases not matched to a gene. The CDR3 is CASSPTGAGNTIYF. As DNA, the CDR3 is TGCGCCAGCAGCCCGACAGGGGCTGGAAACACCATATATTTT.

This chain joins TRBV7-3 and TRBJ2-5; no reliable D call. This CDR3 is built from 13 residues. Germline V gene lookup returns CDR1 SGHTA and CDR2 FQGTGA. Trimming cost V 5 bases and J 4 bases, with 11 bases left between them. The CDR3 DNA follows: TGTGCCAGCAGCCAGAGGTTCGGAGAGACCCAGTACTTC. Protein sequence: CASSQRFGETQYF.

This chain joins TRBV7-3 and TRBJ2-7; 8 bases match TRBD1. Germline trimming cut 5 bases from V and 0 bases from J; bases unmatched to any gene: 3. CDR1 is SGHTA, CDR2 FQGTGA, per germline. The CDR3 totals 14 residues. This chain's CDR3 is CASSPTGGSYEQYF. The CDR3 nucleotides are TGTGCCAGCAGCCCCACAGGGGGCTCCTACGAGCAGTACTTC.

This clone was picked up one time. V and J are TRBV3-1 (or the pseudogene TRBV3-2) and TRBJ2-5, with TRBD2 matching over 7 bases. The V gene's germline CDR1 is LGHDT and CDR2 YNNKEL (reference sequence). This CDR3 contains 16 residues. With V trimmed by 3 bases and J by 4 bases, 11 bases remained unmatched. The CDR3 DNA is TGTGCCAGCAGCCAGCACGGGAGGTCGGGGCCAGAGACCCAGTACTTC. Amino acid sequence: CASSQHGRSGPETQYF.

This clone was seen once. The V call is TRBV5-1, the J call TRBJ2-1, with TRBD2 matching over 8 bases. The CDR3 runs to 17 residues. V was pared by 0 bases and J by 10 bases, with 15 bases of the junction left unmatched. Germline CDR1 SGHRS, CDR2 YFSETQ. The CDR3: CASSLDQRGSGGEEQFF. The DNA of the CDR3 is TGCGCCAGCAGCTTGGATCAGCGGGGTTCGGGAGGGGAGGAGCAGTTCTTC.

The chain carries TRBV11-2 and TRBJ1-2, with TRBD1 matching 7 bases. The CDR3 runs 13 residues. Germline values: CDR1 SGHAT, CDR2 FQNNGV. V was clipped by 3 bases and J by 5 bases; unmatched bases: 3. CDR3 DNA sequence: TGTGCCAGCAGCTTTACAGGGGATTATGGCTACACCTTC. This sequence encodes CASSFTGDYGYTF.

The V gene is TRBV7-8, the J gene TRBJ2-5, with D uncertain. The CDR3 is 14 amino acids. The V gene's germline CDR1 is SGHVS and CDR2 FQNEAQ. V lost 2 bases and J 2 bases, leaving 9 bases between the germline ends. CDR3 amino acids: CASSLSRAQETQYF. In nucleotides, the CDR3 is TGTGCCAGCAGCTTAAGTCGCGCACAAGAGACCCAGTACTTC.

This chain joins TRBV2 and TRBJ1-6; no definite D call. This CDR3 has 14 amino acids. The germline V gene has CDR1 SNHLY and CDR2 FYNNEI. V lost 6 bases and J lost 7, with 13 bases in between. CDR3 coding DNA: TGTGCCAGCAGGGCCGATACAGAGAATTCACCCCTCCACTTT. Its translation: CASRADTENSPLHF.

This clone was observed once. This chain connects TRBV12-5 to TRBJ1-1; no clear D. Germline CDR1 is LGHNT and CDR2 is FRNRAP. The CDR3 sequence is 14 residues long. CDR3 DNA sequence: TGTGCGCCGGAAGGTTTGGAGGGCGACACTGAAGCTTTCTTT. This translates into CAPEGLEGDTEAFF. The variable domain in full, completed from reference TRBV12-5 and TRBJ1-1, reads DARVTQTPRHKVTEMGQEVTMRCQPILGHNTVFWYRQTMMQGLELLAYFRNRAPLDDSGMPKDRFSAEMPDATLATLKIQPSEPRDSAVYFCAPEGLEGDTEAFFGQGTRLTVV.

This chain links TRBV5-1 with TRBJ2-3; 12 bases match TRBD2. From germline, CDR1 is SGHRS and CDR2 YFSETQ. The CDR3 consists of 15 residues. Losses at the gene ends were 4 bases for V and 5 bases for J; bases not matched to a gene: 5. The chain's CDR3 is CASSPTSGGIDTQYF. CDR3 in DNA: TGCGCCAGCAGCCCCACTAGCGGGGGGATAGATACGCAGTATTTT.

The chain links TRBV5-1 to TRBJ1-1, with 7 bases that match TRBD1. There are 13 residues in the CDR3. Trimming at V came to 5 bases and at J to 4 bases, leaving 5 bases not matched to a gene. Germline V gene lookup returns CDR1 SGHRS and CDR2 YFSETQ. The CDR3 sequence is CASREGTVTEAFF. CDR3 DNA: TGCGCCAGCAGGGAAGGGACAGTCACTGAAGCTTTCTTT.

The CDR3 is CAWSATETQYF. The CDR3 DNA follows: TGTGCCTGGAGTGCTACAGAAACCCAGTACTTC. This chain joins TRBV30 and TRBJ2-5; D call uncertain. Trimming shortened V by 1 base and J by 8 bases, and 8 bases separated the two germline ends. The germline gives CDR1 GTSNPN, CDR2 SVGIG (reference sequence). CDR3 length: 11 residues.

The chain joins TRBV7-9 to TRBJ1-2; a possible D gene is TRBD1 (5 bases). The CDR3 is made up of 13 amino acids. CDR1 and CDR2 (germline): SEHNR, FQNEAQ (reference sequence). V was shortened by 5 bases and J by 8 bases, with 15 bases between the two germline ends. The CDR3 DNA reads as TGTGCCAGCAGCCTCCCGGAGGGGCGAGGCTACACCTTC. It codes for CASSLPEGRGYTF. Based on the CDR3 plus reference TRBV7-9 and TRBJ1-2, the full variable domain is DTGVSQNPRHKITKRGQNVTFRCDPISEHNRLYWYRQTLGQGPEFLTYFQNEAQLEKSRLLSDRFSAERPKGSFSTLEIQRTEQGDSAMYLCASSLPEGRGYTFGSGTRLTVV.

CDR3 coding DNA: TGCGCCAGCAGCTCGACGGGACAGGGGGTCGAGCAGTACTTC. Amino acid sequence: CASSSTGQGVEQYF. The chain couples TRBV5-1 to TRBJ2-7; TRBD1 matches at 11 bases. With 3 bases clipped from V and 6 bases from J, the junction kept 5 bases outside the gene matches. Germline V gene lookup returns CDR1 SGHRS and CDR2 YFSETQ. This CDR3 comprises 14 residues.

The chain couples TRBV21-1 to TRBJ2-4; the table's TRBD1 call for D was not verified on the DNA. TRBV21-1 is described as a pseudogene. This CDR3 region has 15 residues. CDR3 sequence reads: CASSKGRGWANIQYF. CDR3 coding DNA: TGTGCCAGCAGCAAAGGTAGGGGCTGGGCAAACATTCAGTACTTC.

This clone was recorded only once. The V and J genes are TRBV4-1 and TRBJ2-7; tentative D call: TRBD1 (6 bases). This CDR3 region has 15 residues. Trimming removed 0 bases at V and 2 bases at J, with 11 bases between. Germline loops: CDR1 MGHRA, CDR2 YSYEKL. CDR3 sequence (DNA): TGCGCCAGCAGCCAAGAGAGTCCAGGGGCCTACGAGCAGTACTTC. Encoded protein: CASSQESPGAYEQYF.

The CDR3 sequence: CASSYGTSGGYNEQFF. DNA of the CDR3: TGTGCCAGCAGCTACGGGACTAGCGGGGGGTACAATGAGCAGTTCTTC. The V gene is TRBV7-3, the J gene TRBJ2-1; 15 bases are shared with TRBD2. The length of the CDR3 is 16 residues. V shed 4 bases, J shed 4 bases, and the junction held 2 bases outside the gene matches. Germline values: CDR1 SGHTA, CDR2 FQGTGA.

The chain recombines TRBV5-1 with TRBJ2-7, with D tentatively TRBD1 (6 bases). Trimming took off 0 bases at V and 6 bases at J, with 10 bases between the two ends. The CDR3 spans 13 residues. Germline V gene sequence: CDR1 SGHRS, CDR2 YFSETQ. The CDR3: CASSLDRAAEQYF. As DNA, the CDR3 is TGCGCCAGCAGCTTGGACAGGGCGGCCGAGCAGTACTTC.

The rearrangement uses TRBV19 and TRBJ2-3, with TRBD1 identical over 7 bases. Germline CDR1 is LNHDA and CDR2 is SQIVND (reference sequence). This CDR3 spans 12 amino acids. V shed 4 bases, J shed 5 bases, and the junction held 0 bases outside the gene matches. The DNA of the CDR3 is TGTGCCAGTAGTACAGGGGGAGATACGCAGTATTTT. This sequence encodes CASSTGGDTQYF.

The chain carries TRBV12-3 or TRBV12-4 and TRBJ2-1, with D perhaps matching TRBD1 (5 bases). The CDR3 runs 11 residues. Trimming removed 6 bases from V and 10 bases from J, with 10 bases in between. CDR3: CASRRNREQFF. For the CDR3, the DNA is TGTGCCAGCAGACGGAACAGGGAGCAGTTCTTC.

This clone showed up just a few times. This rearrangement joins TRBV18 to TRBJ2-1, with TRBD1 matching 11 bases. After removal of 0 bases from V and 4 bases from J, the junction contained 8 bases not matched to a gene. Germline-derived CDR1 and CDR2 are KGHSH and LQKENI. The CDR3 has 18 amino acids. The CDR3 coding sequence is TGTGCCAGCTCACCACCAGGACAGGGGGCAAGTCGGTACAATGAGCAGTTCTTC. Its protein product is CASSPPGQGASRYNEQFF.

The rearrangement uses TRBV6-5 and TRBJ2-5; the match to TRBD2 covers 7 bases. CDR3 length: 15 amino acids. The germline CDR1 and CDR2 sequences are MNHEY and SVGAGI. With V trimmed by 7 bases and J by 1 base, 9 bases remained unmatched. CDR3: CASMGAGSAQETQYF. CDR3 nucleotides: TGTGCCAGCATGGGAGCGGGATCCGCCCAAGAGACCCAGTACTTC.

V and J are TRBV11-2 and TRBJ2-3; 9 positions agree with TRBD2. CDR1 and CDR2 (germline): SGHAT, FQNNGV. The CDR3 has 14 amino acids. J was trimmed by 4 bases and V by 5 bases; bases with no gene match: 4. CDR3: CASSPIAGADTQYF. The CDR3 bases are TGTGCCAGCAGCCCGATAGCGGGGGCAGATACGCAGTATTTT.

Concerning this clone: Distinct nucleotide sequences in the sample also encode this CDR3. The chain joins TRBV5-1 to TRBJ1-3; D is undetermined. The CDR3 length is 15 residues. V was shortened by 0 bases and J by 0 bases, with 7 bases between the two germline ends. In germline, CDR1 is SGHRS, CDR2 YFSETQ. The CDR3 DNA is TGCGCCAGCAGCTTGGCGCCAGTCTCTGGAAACACCATATATTTT. This codes for CASSLAPVSGNTIYF. The complete variable domain, with remaining parts taken from reference TRBV5-1 and TRBJ1-3, reads KAGVTQTPRYLIKTRGQQVTLSCSPISGHRSVSWYQQTPGQGLQFLFEYFSETQRNKGNFPGRFSGRQFSNSRSEMNVSTLELGDSALYLCASSLAPVSGNTIYFGEGSWLTVV.

The CDR3 protein is CASSSSMGRGRYEQYF. The CDR3, as DNA: TGTGCCAGCAGCTCGTCGATGGGAAGGGGGCGATACGAGCAGTACTTC. The V gene is TRBV13, the J gene TRBJ2-7; TRBD1 matches at 7 bases. Trimming cost V 4 bases and J 4 bases; bases outside gene matches: 13. Germline-derived CDR1 and CDR2 are PRHDT and FYEKMQ (reference sequence). The CDR3 has 16 amino acids.